This T cell receptor (beta chain) emerged from a study of shared clonotypes between healthy human individuals. V was shortened by 4 bases and J by 8 bases, with 8 bases between the two germline ends. Per germline, CDR1 MNHEY and CDR2 SVGAGI. The CDR3 totals 11 residues. Sequencing used immunoSEQ multiplex PCR; TCRdb keeps in-frame clones, though not all of them. Among over 1.5 million clones listed, around 98% were seen once. The J gene is TRBJ1-2, the V gene TRBV6-5, with unresolved D. The material sequenced was naive CD4+ T cells sorted from blood. Subset defined: CD45RA+ positively selected. The sequence came from a man under 40 in good health. CDR3 in amino acids: CASSSMGGYTF. CDR3 bases: TGTGCCAGCAGTTCCATGGGGGGCTACACCTTC.